This entry describes one T cell receptor (beta chain). Its target is unknown. The sample comes from a study of cytomegalovirus exposure and HLA in healthy donors. PCR involved 60 Vbeta and 13 Jbeta primers. As originally analysed: A later analysis counted 65 million to 80 million unique TCR beta chains, around 12 million shared. The protocol was immunoSEQ multiplex PCR, while the TCRdb copy is restricted to in-frame clones and leaves out a portion. V and J calls and clone size are as listed in that table; D and trimming were resolved from the DNA. In the table there are some 140,000 clones, roughly 80% of which are singletons. Notes on the study in general: Later on, an analysis tied approximately 15,000 TCR beta sequences to HLA alleles at 0.05 false discovery rate. In a later analysis, TCR beta V- and J-gene trimming showed a link to a missense DCLRE1C variant.

The CDR3 consists of 15 residues. In germline, CDR1 is MNHEY, CDR2 SMNVEV (reference sequence). V dropped 2 bases and J dropped 3; count of bases not matched to a gene: 3. Source material: PBMCs. The clonotype comes from a man aged 40-49 years in good health and CMV-seronegative. V is TRBV27 and J is TRBJ2-2; 7 positions match TRBD2. The DNA for the CDR3 is TGTGCCAGCAGTTTAGGCCTAGCGGACACCGGGGAGCTGTTTTTT. Amino acids: CASSLGLADTGELFF.